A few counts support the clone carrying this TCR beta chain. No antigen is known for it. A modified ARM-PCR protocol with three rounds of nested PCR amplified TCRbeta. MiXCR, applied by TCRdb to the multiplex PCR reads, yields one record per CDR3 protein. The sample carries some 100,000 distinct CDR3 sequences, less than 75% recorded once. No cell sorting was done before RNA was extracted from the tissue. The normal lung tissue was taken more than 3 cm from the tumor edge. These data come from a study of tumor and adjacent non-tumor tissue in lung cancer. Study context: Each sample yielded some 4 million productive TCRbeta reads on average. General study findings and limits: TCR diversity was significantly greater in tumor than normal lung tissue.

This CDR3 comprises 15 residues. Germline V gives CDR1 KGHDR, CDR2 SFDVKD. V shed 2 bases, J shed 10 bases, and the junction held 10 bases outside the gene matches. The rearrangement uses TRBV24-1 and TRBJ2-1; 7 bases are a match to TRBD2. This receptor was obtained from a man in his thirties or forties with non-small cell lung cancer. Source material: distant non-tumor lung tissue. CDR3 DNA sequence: TGTGCCACCAGTGATTCCGCTAGCGGACCGCGCGAGCAGTTCTTC. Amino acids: CATSDSASGPREQFF.